These 23 T cell receptor beta chains were sequenced from one sample in a study of post-analysis software for immune sequencing data. The TCR beta cDNA libraries contained unique molecular identifiers. TCRdb reanalysed the PCR reads using MiXCR and keeps one entry per CDR3 protein. Among fewer than 850,000 distinct CDR3 sequences, roughly 30% were seen once, and the ten largest hold roughly 0.53%. Overall study findings and caveats: Patients used roughly five TRBV segments, including TRBV5-6, TRBV5-1 and TRBV20-1, more often than controls.

Their specific antigens are unknown. The sequenced sample consisted of blood. These receptors originate from a girl aged 5 to 17 with multiple sclerosis.

The V gene is TRBV28, the J gene TRBJ2-7; 8 nucleotides line up with TRBD2. The CDR3 sequence is 15 residues long. Germline-derived CDR1 and CDR2 are MDHEN and SYDVKM. Unmatched junction bases numbered 8, after V lost 7 bases and J lost 0 bases. The CDR3 spells CASTLKRERSYEQYF. CDR3 nucleotide sequence: TGTGCCAGCACCCTGAAGCGGGAGCGCTCCTACGAGCAGTACTTC. The full variable domain, its missing parts supplied by reference TRBV28 and TRBJ2-7, is DVKVTQSSRYLVKRTGEKVFLECVQDMDHENMFWYRQDPGLGLRLIYFSYDVKMKEKGDIPEGYSVSREKKERFSLILESASTNQTSMYLCASTLKRERSYEQYFGPGTRLTVT.

This clonotype has a handful of counts. This chain uses TRBV5-1 with TRBJ2-1, with D perhaps TRBD1 (6 bases). This CDR3 is built from 15 residues. Germline CDR1 is SGHRS and CDR2 is YFSETQ. V was clipped by 0 bases and J by 3 bases, with 10 bases between them. The CDR3 here is CASSLVSGVYNEQFF. The CDR3 nucleotides read TGCGCCAGCAGCTTGGTTTCAGGGGTCTACAATGAGCAGTTCTTC.

The chain couples TRBV29-1 to TRBJ2-1, with a tentative D call TRBD2 (6 bases). Per the germline V gene, CDR1 is SQVTM and CDR2 is ANQGSEA. The CDR3 is made up of 14 amino acids. V shed 6 bases and J shed 3 bases, with 15 bases lying between them. CDR3: CSVPGLMDYNEQFF. For the CDR3, the DNA is TGCAGCGTCCCGGGACTGATGGACTACAATGAGCAGTTCTTC.

This clonotype has just a few counts. V gene TRBV7-9 combines with J gene TRBJ2-7; no clear D gene. The germline V gene has CDR1 SEHNR and CDR2 FQNEAQ (reference sequence). The V gene lost 6 bases and the J gene lost 5 bases, with 11 bases spanning the gap. The CDR3 runs to 12 residues. CDR3 amino acids: CASSRSEHEQYF. Written as DNA, the CDR3 is TGTGCCAGCAGTAGAAGTGAACACGAGCAGTACTTC.

The CDR3 is CASSQNSGSPYEQYF. CDR3 DNA: TGTGCCAGCAGCCAGAATAGCGGGAGCCCCTACGAGCAGTACTTC. The J gene is TRBJ2-7, the V gene TRBV3-1, with 9 positions matching TRBD2. CDR3 length: 15 amino acids. The V segment lost 3 bases and the J segment 2 bases; nucleotides outside the gene matches: 5. Germline CDR1 LGHDT, CDR2 YNNKEL (reference sequence).

This clonotype was seen a few times. This chain joins TRBV20-1 and TRBJ1-1; no clear D gene. V was pared by 2 bases and J by 4 bases, with 14 bases between. This CDR3 region has 14 residues. Germline V gives CDR1 DFQATT, CDR2 SNEGSKA (reference sequence). DNA for the CDR3: TGCAGTGCTAGAATGACGAGCGGGAGCACTGAAGCTTTCTTT. It codes for CSARMTSGSTEAFF.

This clonotype appeared many times. The chain is built from TRBV29-1 and TRBJ1-2; D remains unclear. Germline V gene lookup returns CDR1 SQVTM and CDR2 ANQGSEA. The CDR3 runs 13 residues. V was shortened by 6 bases and J by 2 bases, with 13 bases between the two germline ends. The CDR3 coding sequence is TGCAGCGTCGGGGATGGAGGAAACTATGGCTACACCTTC. It encodes CSVGDGGNYGYTF.

This clonotype was observed a few times. The chain combines TRBV7-2 with TRBJ2-7; the match to TRBD2 covers 8 bases. Germline CDR1 and CDR2: SGHTA and FQGNSA. This CDR3 spans 16 amino acids. V trimming: 5 bases; J trimming: 2 bases; junction bases outside the gene matches: 11. The CDR3 region has the DNA TGTGCCAGCAGCCAAACAGCGGGAGCCCCCACCTACGAGCAGTACTTC. Amino acid sequence: CASSQTAGAPTYEQYF. Together with reference TRBV7-2 and TRBJ2-7, the CDR3 gives the full variable domain: GAGVSQSPSNKVTEKGKDVELRCDPISGHTALYWYRQSLGQGLEFLIYFQGNSAPDKSGLPSDRFSAERTGGSVSTLTIQRTQQEDSAVYLCASSQTAGAPTYEQYFGPGTRLTVT.

This clonotype was recorded a few times. The chain combines TRBV20-1 with TRBJ1-2; D is uncertain. The CDR3 length is 12 residues. CDR1 is DFQATT and CDR2 is SNEGSKA in the germline V gene (reference sequence). V was clipped by 3 bases and J by 8 bases, with 13 bases between them. CDR3 residues: CSASRGSEGYTF. The CDR3 nucleotides read TGCAGTGCTAGTCGGGGTTCGGAGGGCTACACCTTC.

A note on this clonotype: A read error may be the cause here, since a much bigger clone is one base away. V and J are TRBV7-2 and TRBJ2-5; D is unclear. The CDR3 extends over 15 amino acids. The germline V gene encodes CDR1 SGHTA and CDR2 FQGNSA. The CDR3 loop is CANSLARGSQETQYF. CDR3 nucleotide sequence: TGTGCCAACAGCTTAGCTCGTGGCAGCCAAGAGACCCAGTACTTC.

This sequence joins TRBV5-6 and TRBJ2-1; TRBD2 is a possible D gene (6 bases). Germline-derived CDR1 and CDR2 are SGHDT and YYEEEE. V lost 0 bases and J lost 3, with 16 bases in between. The CDR3 spans 17 residues. The CDR3 bases are TGTGCCAGCAGCTTGGCGGGGACTTCCCGGGGCTACAATGAGCAGTTCTTC. It specifies CASSLAGTSRGYNEQFF.

This clonotype was seen a few times. The chain recombines TRBV4-2 with TRBJ1-1; D uncertain. This CDR3 region has 15 residues. The V end lost 1 base, the J end lost 1 base, and 10 bases lay between the germline ends. Germline-derived CDR1 and CDR2 are LGHNA and YNFKEQ. CDR3 amino acids: CASSQVLGRNTEAFF. In DNA, the CDR3 is TGTGCCAGCAGCCAAGTACTTGGCAGGAACACTGAAGCTTTCTTT.

This clonotype was recorded a few times. The chain employs TRBV20-1 and TRBJ2-6; 7 positions match TRBD1. In germline, CDR1 is DFQATT, CDR2 SNEGSKA (reference sequence). Trimming cost V 0 bases and J 0 bases; bases outside gene matches: 11. The CDR3 sequence is 19 residues long. The CDR3 sequence is CSARDLYRDSPSGANVLTF. The DNA of the CDR3 is TGCAGTGCTAGAGATCTCTACCGGGACAGTCCCTCTGGGGCCAACGTCCTGACTTTC.

The V call is TRBV7-6, the J call TRBJ2-3; possibly TRBD1 or TRBD2 for D (5 bases each). The CDR3 is 15 residues long. Looked up from germline, CDR1 is SGHVS and CDR2 is FNYEAQ. V was trimmed by 5 bases and J by 4 bases, leaving 16 bases between them. This chain's CDR3 is CASSLGTAAADTQYF. The CDR3 DNA reads TGTGCCAGCAGCCTCGGGACCGCCGCGGCAGATACGCAGTATTTT.

This clonotype has only a few counts. V and J are TRBV5-1 and TRBJ2-6; D unclear. Germline V gene data show CDR1 as SGHRS and CDR2 as YFSETQ. V lost 3 bases and J 0 bases, leaving 10 bases between the germline ends. The CDR3 spans 16 residues. The DNA of the CDR3 is TGCGCCAGCAGCTCAGGACGGATCTCTGGGGCCAACGTCCTGACTTTC. Translated: CASSSGRISGANVLTF.

This clonotype was observed a handful of times. This chain connects TRBV20-1 to TRBJ1-6, with D hard to call. The length of the CDR3 is 13 residues. Germline CDR1 DFQATT, CDR2 SNEGSKA (reference sequence). Trimming cost V 1 base and J 6 bases, with 7 bases left between them. The CDR3 loop reads CSARGWGNSPLHF. CDR3 nucleotides: TGCAGTGCTAGAGGTTGGGGTAATTCACCCCTCCACTTT.

The rearrangement links TRBV20-1 to TRBJ1-2; 8 positions match TRBD1. After removal of 6 bases from V and 8 bases from J, the junction contained 8 bases not matched to a gene. CDR3 length: 12 residues. CDR1 is DFQATT and CDR2 is SNEGSKA in the germline V gene (reference sequence). CDR3 residues: CSAPDRAFGYTF. The CDR3 DNA sequence: TGCAGTGCCCCGGACAGGGCGTTCGGCTACACCTTC.

For this clonotype: This sequence may be a read error, since a much larger clone differs from it by one base. The CDR3 region has the DNA TGTGCCAGCAACATAAAGGGGGGAGGAATCAATGAGCAGTTCTTC. It yields the protein CASNIKGGGINEQFF. This chain joins TRBV7-2 and TRBJ2-1; D is possibly TRBD1 or TRBD2 (6 bases each). Between the trimmed V and J ends, which lost 7 bases and 6 bases, there was a span of 19 bases. CDR1 SGHTA and CDR2 FQGNSA come from the germline V gene. This CDR3 region has 15 residues.

CDR3 region: CASRSTGTGGLGGSPLHF. The CDR3, as DNA: TGTGCCAGCAGATCTACCGGGACAGGGGGCCTAGGGGGGTCACCCCTCCACTTT. This rearrangement joins TRBV13 to TRBJ1-6, with 12 bases lining up with TRBD1. Germline V CDR1 and CDR2: PRHDT, FYEKMQ (reference sequence). The CDR3 length is 18 residues. V lost 6 bases and J lost 10; bases outside the gene matches: 16.

The table lists this clonotype with a few counts. This sequence joins TRBV28 and TRBJ2-5; the D gene is possibly TRBD2 (5 bases). Trimming left V 8 bases short and J 7 bases short, with 11 bases between. The V gene's germline CDR1 is MDHEN and CDR2 SYDVKM. The CDR3 covers 11 residues. The chain's CDR3 is CASADRGTQYF. The CDR3 bases are TGTGCCAGCGCTGACCGGGGGACCCAGTACTTC.

This chain uses TRBV2 with TRBJ2-1, with D hard to call. Germline V gives CDR1 SNHLY, CDR2 FYNNEI. Trimming removed 5 bases from V and 2 bases from J, with 7 bases in between. The CDR3 is 13 residues long. In DNA form, the CDR3 reads TGTGCCAGCAGTCCACAGCCCTACAATGAGCAGTTCTTC. Residues: CASSPQPYNEQFF.

The chain has TRBV3-1 and TRBJ2-3; D unresolved. The CDR3 length is 13 residues. Germline CDR1 LGHDT, CDR2 YNNKEL (reference sequence). Trimming took 8 bases from V and 1 from J, leaving 10 bases between them. CDR3 loop: CASGGEGTDTQYF. CDR3 bases: TGTGCCAGCGGTGGAGAGGGCACAGATACGCAGTATTTT.

This clonotype was seen more than once but under ten times. The chain carries TRBV4-2 and TRBJ2-3; TRBD2 is a possible D gene (6 bases). Trimming cost V 5 bases and J 8 bases, with 17 bases left between them. This CDR3 is built from 14 residues. Germline V gene data show CDR1 as LGHNA and CDR2 as YNFKEQ. This CDR3 reads CASSGRKEGGTQYF. The CDR3 DNA reads TGTGCCAGCAGCGGCCGCAAGGAGGGTGGTACGCAGTATTTT.